The T cell receptor beta chain described here comes from a study of T cells after yellow fever vaccination. The study's findings and limits: Re-detected after boosting: most primary clones, around 97% of CD4 and about 85% of CD8. Few clonotypes appeared in both CD4 and CD8 compartments.

Conversion of TCR transcripts into cDNA relied on 5'RACE template switching, which added a universal primer site and UMIs. One entry per CDR3 protein, called by TCRdb with MiXCR from the 5' RACE reads. The sample has about 260,000 distinct CDR3 sequences; roughly 13% are singletons. This clonotype appeared many times. Its antigen is currently unknown. Germline CDR1 and CDR2: MNHEY and SVGEGT. The CDR3 contains 14 residues. With V trimmed by 9 bases and J by 12 bases, 17 bases remained unmatched. The chain couples TRBV6-2 or TRBV6-3 to TRBJ1-5, with TRBD1 matching 7 bases. The TCR comes from a young man who received the YFV17D yellow fever vaccine. Sequenced material: CD4+ T cells sorted from PBMCs, taken 45 days after the yellow fever booster vaccination. The CDR3 DNA reads TGTGCCAGTCAGGGAACTACAGGGGAAAGGGTCCAGCATTTT. This gives the protein CASQGTTGERVQHF.